The source of this T cell receptor (beta chain) is a study of cytomegalovirus exposure and HLA in healthy donors. In the study overall: Among the 300 to 400 donors who were genotyped, 81% fell in the genetic ancestry cluster that is associated with self-reported Caucasian donors. Overall study findings and caveats: It is likely that the observed cluster of highly shared sequence variants was a sequencing artifact.

As regards this clone: The antigen is unknown.

As for the donors, each was a healthy bone marrow donor. Germline CDR1 reads SQVTM; CDR2 reads ANQGSEA. CDR3 length: 13 amino acids. Trimming left V 6 bases short and J 2 bases short, with 13 bases between. This PCR relied on a set of 60 Vbeta primers and 13 Jbeta primers. Sequencing was performed with immunoSEQ multiplex PCR; in TCRdb, only in-frame clones are kept and a portion is missing. This table holds a few hundred thousand clones, about 90% found once. The sequenced material came from PBMCs. The TCR was taken from a girl under 10 years old in good health and CMV-seronegative. This sequence joins TRBV29-1 and TRBJ2-5; D unclear. CDR3 in amino acids: CSVQPTSQETQYF. The DNA for the CDR3 is TGCAGCGTCCAGCCGACAAGTCAAGAGACCCAGTACTTC. Using reference TRBV29-1 and TRBJ2-5 for the parts outside the CDR3, the full variable domain is SAVISQKPSRDICQRGTSLTIQCQVDSQVTMMFWYRQQPGQSLTLIATANQGSEATYESGFVIDKFPISRPNLTFSTLTVSNMSPEDSSIYLCSVQPTSQETQYFGPGTRLLVL.